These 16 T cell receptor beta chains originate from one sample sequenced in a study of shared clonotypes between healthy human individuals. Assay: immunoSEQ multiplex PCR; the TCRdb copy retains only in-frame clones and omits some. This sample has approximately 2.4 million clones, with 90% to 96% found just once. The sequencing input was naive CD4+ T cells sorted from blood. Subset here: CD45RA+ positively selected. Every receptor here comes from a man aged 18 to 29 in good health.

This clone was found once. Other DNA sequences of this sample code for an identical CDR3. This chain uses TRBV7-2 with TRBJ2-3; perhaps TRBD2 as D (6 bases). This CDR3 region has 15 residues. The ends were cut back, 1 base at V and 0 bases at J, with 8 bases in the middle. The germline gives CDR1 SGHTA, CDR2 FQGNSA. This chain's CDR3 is CASSLGSGSTDTQYF. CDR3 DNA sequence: TGTGCCAGCAGCTTAGGGAGCGGGAGCACAGATACGCAGTATTTT.

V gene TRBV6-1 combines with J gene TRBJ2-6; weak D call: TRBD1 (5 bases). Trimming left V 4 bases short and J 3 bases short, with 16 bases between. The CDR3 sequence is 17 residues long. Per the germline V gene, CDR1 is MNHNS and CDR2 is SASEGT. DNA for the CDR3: TGTGCCAGCAGTGTGCAGGGTATGGTCGGTGGGGCCAACGTCCTGACTTTC. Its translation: CASSVQGMVGGANVLTF.

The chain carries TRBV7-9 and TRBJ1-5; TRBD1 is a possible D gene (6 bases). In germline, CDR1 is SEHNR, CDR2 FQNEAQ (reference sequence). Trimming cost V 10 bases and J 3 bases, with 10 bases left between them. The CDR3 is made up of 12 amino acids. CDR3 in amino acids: CAIQGPNQPQHF. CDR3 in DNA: TGTGCCATCCAGGGGCCCAATCAGCCCCAGCATTTT.

The CDR3 loop is CASSFDAERNGYTF. The CDR3 DNA reads TGTGCCAGCAGCTTCGACGCCGAACGGAATGGCTACACCTTC. The rearrangement links TRBV7-2 to TRBJ1-2, with D unclear. This CDR3 has 14 amino acids. Germline CDR1 and CDR2: SGHTA and FQGNSA. V was shortened by 3 bases and J by 6 bases, with 14 bases between the two germline ends.

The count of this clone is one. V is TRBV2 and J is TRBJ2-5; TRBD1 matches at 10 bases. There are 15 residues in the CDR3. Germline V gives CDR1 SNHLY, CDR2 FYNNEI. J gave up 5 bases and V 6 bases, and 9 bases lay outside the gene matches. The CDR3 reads CASRADRGRMETQYF. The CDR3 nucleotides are TGTGCCAGCAGGGCGGACAGGGGGAGGATGGAGACCCAGTACTTC.

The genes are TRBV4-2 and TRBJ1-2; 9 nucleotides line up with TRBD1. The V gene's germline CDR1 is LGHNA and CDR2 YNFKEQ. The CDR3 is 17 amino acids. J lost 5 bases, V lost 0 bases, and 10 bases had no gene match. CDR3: CASSQDRQGVNWYGYTF. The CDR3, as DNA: TGTGCCAGCAGCCAAGATAGACAGGGGGTGAATTGGTATGGCTACACCTTC.

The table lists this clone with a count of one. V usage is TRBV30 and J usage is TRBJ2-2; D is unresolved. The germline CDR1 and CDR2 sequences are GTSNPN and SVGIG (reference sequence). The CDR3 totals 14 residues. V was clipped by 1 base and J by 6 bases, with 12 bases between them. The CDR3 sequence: CAWSGLRQAGELFF. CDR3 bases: TGTGCCTGGAGTGGGCTTCGGCAGGCCGGGGAGCTGTTTTTT.

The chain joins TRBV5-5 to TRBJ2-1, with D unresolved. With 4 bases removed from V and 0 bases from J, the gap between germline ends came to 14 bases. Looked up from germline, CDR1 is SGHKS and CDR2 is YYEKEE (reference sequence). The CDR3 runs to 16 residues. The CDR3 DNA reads TGTGCCAGCAGCACCACCCCTCTAGGCTCCTACAATGAGCAGTTCTTC. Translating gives CASSTTPLGSYNEQFF.

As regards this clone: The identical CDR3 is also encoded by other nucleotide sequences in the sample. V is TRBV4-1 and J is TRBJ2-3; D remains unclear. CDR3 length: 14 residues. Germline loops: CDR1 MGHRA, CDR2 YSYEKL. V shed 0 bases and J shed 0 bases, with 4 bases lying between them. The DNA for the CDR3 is TGCGCCAGCAGCCAAGAGACCAGCACAGATACGCAGTATTTT. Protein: CASSQETSTDTQYF.

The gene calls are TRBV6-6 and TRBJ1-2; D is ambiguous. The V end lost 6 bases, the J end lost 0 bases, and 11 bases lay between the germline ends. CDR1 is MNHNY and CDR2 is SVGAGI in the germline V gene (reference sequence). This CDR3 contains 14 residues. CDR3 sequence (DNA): TGTGCCAGCAGGCAGGTGTCAGCTAACTATGGCTACACCTTC. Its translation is CASRQVSANYGYTF.

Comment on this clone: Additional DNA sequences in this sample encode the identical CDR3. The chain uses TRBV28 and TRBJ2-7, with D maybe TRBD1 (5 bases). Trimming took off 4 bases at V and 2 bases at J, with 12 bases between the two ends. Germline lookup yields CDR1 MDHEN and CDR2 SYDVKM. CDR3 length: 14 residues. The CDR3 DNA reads TGTGCCAGCAGTTCAGGACAACCTACCTACGAGCAGTACTTC. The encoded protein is CASSSGQPTYEQYF.

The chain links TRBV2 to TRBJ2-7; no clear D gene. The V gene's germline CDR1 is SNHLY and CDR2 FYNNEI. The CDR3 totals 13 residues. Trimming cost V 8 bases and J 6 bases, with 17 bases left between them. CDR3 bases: TGTGCCAGCGAAGCATTAGTAAGTTTCGAGCAGTACTTC. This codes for CASEALVSFEQYF. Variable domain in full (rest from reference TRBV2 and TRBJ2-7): EPEVTQTPSHQVTQMGQEVILRCVPISNHLYFYWYRQILGQKVEFLVSFYNNEISEKSEIFDDQFSVERPDGSNFTLKIRSTKLEDSAMYFCASEALVSFEQYFGPGTRLTVT.

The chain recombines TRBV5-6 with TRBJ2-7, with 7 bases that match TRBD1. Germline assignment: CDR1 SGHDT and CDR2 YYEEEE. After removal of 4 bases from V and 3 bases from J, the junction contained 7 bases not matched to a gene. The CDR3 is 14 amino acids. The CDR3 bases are TGTGCCAGCAGCCGCGGCGGACAGGTCTACGAGCAGTACTTC. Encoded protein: CASSRGGQVYEQYF.

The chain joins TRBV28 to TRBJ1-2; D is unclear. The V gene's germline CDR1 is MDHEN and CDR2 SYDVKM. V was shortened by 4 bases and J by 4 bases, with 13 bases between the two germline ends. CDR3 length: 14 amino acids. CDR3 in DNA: TGTGCCAGCAGTTATCCCGGCGGCGTCTATGGCTACACCTTC. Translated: CASSYPGGVYGYTF.

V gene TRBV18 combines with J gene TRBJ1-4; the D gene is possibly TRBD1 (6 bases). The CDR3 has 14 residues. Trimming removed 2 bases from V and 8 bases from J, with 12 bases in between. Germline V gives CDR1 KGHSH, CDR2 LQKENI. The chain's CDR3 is CASSPAVQGEKLFF. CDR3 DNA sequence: TGTGCCAGCTCACCAGCCGTTCAGGGGGAAAAACTGTTTTTT.

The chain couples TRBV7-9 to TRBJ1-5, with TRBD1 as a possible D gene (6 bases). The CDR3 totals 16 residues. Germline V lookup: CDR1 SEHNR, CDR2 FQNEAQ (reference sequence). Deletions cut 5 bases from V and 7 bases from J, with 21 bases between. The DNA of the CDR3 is TGTGCCAGCAGCCCCGGTGGGCGGACAGAGGGACAGCCCCAGCATTTT. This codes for CASSPGGRTEGQPQHF.